This T cell receptor (beta chain) was identified in a study of shared clonotypes between healthy human individuals. The CDR3 runs 17 residues. Losses at the gene ends were 3 bases for V and 2 bases for J; bases not matched to a gene: 7. Germline values: CDR1 MGHRA, CDR2 YSYEKL. An even split of each subset's genomic DNA across several immunoSEQ plates was performed. Sequenced by immunoSEQ multiplex PCR; TCRdb stores in-frame clones only, minus some. Among under 1,900,000 clones, approximately 98.5% were seen once, and the ten largest hold under 0.45%. Subsets obtained from CD4+ cells comprised CD45RA+ naive and CD45RA-negative memory cells.

The sequencing sample was made of naive CD4+ T cells sorted from blood. Subset given: CD45RA+ positively selected. This sequence was found in a man aged 25-40 years in good health. The V call is TRBV4-1, the J call TRBJ2-3; 11 nucleotides agree with TRBD2. In DNA form, the CDR3 reads TGCGCCAGCAGCCATAGCGGGAGGGGACGTCACACAGATACGCAGTATTTT. Its translation is CASSHSGRGRHTDTQYF.